This entry concerns a single TCR beta chain. The antigen is not known. This entry is derived from a study of immune evolution from preneoplasia to lung adenocarcinoma. Whole-study results and caveats: Top clone share appeared to fall from AAH through AIS, MIA, adenocarcinoma. Later-stage lesions seemingly showed higher T cell density and diversity than normal lung.

Produced via immunoSEQ multiplex PCR; TCRdb's table is partial and in-frame only. The table records some 6,300 clones, over 60% of them present only once. Patient tissue came from resections in Japan or China, 2014–2017. Two lung cancer pathologists independently confirmed each histologic diagnosis. Per germline, CDR1 SEHNR and CDR2 FQNEAQ (reference sequence). The V end lost 5 bases, the J end lost 9 bases, and 25 bases lay between the germline ends. This CDR3 region has 16 residues. This TCR was recovered from a person aged 60 to 85 with lung adenocarcinoma. The V call is TRBV7-9, the J call TRBJ1-2; D possibly corresponds to TRBD1 (5 bases). Sample: FFPE minimally invasive lung adenocarcinoma tissue. The CDR3 DNA follows: TGTGCCAGCAGCCATGAAACGACCCAGGGTTCAGGGCGCTACACCTTC. It codes for CASSHETTQGSGRYTF.